A selection of T cell receptor beta chains follows, all from one sample in a study of blood T cell repertoires in COVID-19. Sequenced by immunoSEQ multiplex PCR; TCRdb stores in-frame clones only, minus some. The table lists about 120,000 clones, 65% to 85% of them singletons. The specimen was peripheral blood. The receptor set was obtained from a woman aged 65 to 85 with acute or convalescent COVID-19. The CDR3 runs from the conserved cysteine through the conserved F or W. A D gene is named only where the DNA matches it firmly. Clone size is stated in some rows and not others, as once, few, many or a class when expanded.

J | length | size | V | D | CDR3 | DNA
TRBJ1-1 | 13 | NA | TRBV5-4 | NA | CASSLDMNTEAFF | TGTGCCAGCAGCTTGGACATGAACACTGAAGCTTTCTTT
TRBJ2-3 | 16 | NA | TRBV4-3 | NA | CASSQDLLSSTDTQYF | TGCGCCAGCAGCCAAGATTTACTGTCTAGCACAGATACGCAGTATTTT
TRBJ2-1 | 16 | NA | TRBV7-2 | TRBD2 | CASSTKAGGPINEQFF | TGTGCCAGCAGCACTAAGGCGGGGGGGCCCATCAATGAGCAGTTCTTC
TRBJ2-7 | 16 | medium-sized | TRBV6-2/TRBV6-3 | NA | CASSYSLVNPIYEQYF | TGTGCCAGCAGTTACTCACTAGTGAACCCAATATACGAGCAGTACTTC
TRBJ1-1 | 15 | NA | TRBV6-1 | TRBD1 | CASSEYGTGVTEAFF | TGTGCCAGCAGTGAATACGGGACAGGGGTGACTGAAGCTTTCTTT
TRBJ2-5 | 14 | NA | TRBV11-2 | NA | CASSLDVAGLTQYF | TGTGCCAGCAGCTTAGATGTGGCCGGGTTAACCCAGTACTTC
TRBJ2-1 | 17 | NA | TRBV19 | TRBD2 | CASSNRLAGIIYNEQFF | TGTGCCAGTAGTAACCGACTAGCGGGGATTATATACAATGAGCAGTTCTTC
TRBJ2-3 | 14 | NA | TRBV28 | TRBD1 | CASSPGQGTDTQYF | TGTGCCAGCAGCCCGGGACAGGGAACAGATACGCAGTATTTT
TRBJ2-3 | 13 | NA | TRBV7-9 | NA | CASSLGYTDTQYF | TGTGCCAGCAGCTTAGGTTACACAGATACGCAGTATTTT
TRBJ1-3 | 16 | NA | TRBV19 | TRBD1 | CASSISSGQGRNTIYF | TGTGCCAGTAGTATTTCCTCGGGACAGGGCAGAAACACCATATATTTT
TRBJ2-3 | 11 | NA | TRBV19 | NA | CASSFADTQYF | TGTGCCAGTAGTTTCGCAGATACGCAGTATTTT
TRBJ2-5 | 14 | NA | TRBV7-2 | NA | CASSLNWGAETQYF | TGTGCCAGCAGCTTAAATTGGGGAGCAGAGACCCAGTACTTC
TRBJ1-1 | 12 | NA | TRBV7-9 | NA | CASSLLGTEAFF | TGTGCCAGCAGCTTACTCGGCACTGAAGCTTTCTTT
TRBJ1-6 | 14 | NA | TRBV18 | TRBD1 | CASSPGDRGSPLHF | TGTGCCAGCTCACCAGGGGACAGGGGTTCACCCCTCCACTTT
TRBJ2-1 | 15 | NA | TRBV4-3 | TRBD2 | CASSSGAGGPNEQFF | TGCGCCAGCAGCTCCGGGGCGGGGGGGCCCAATGAGCAGTTCTTC
TRBJ2-3 | 18 | NA | TRBV9 | TRBD1 | CASSVVPGQGGRADTQYF | TGTGCCAGCAGCGTCGTCCCGGGACAGGGGGGACGGGCAGATACGCAGTATTTT
TRBJ1-2 | 14 | NA | TRBV7-3 | NA | CASSPFAQGYGYTF | TGTGCCAGCAGCCCCTTTGCGCAGGGCTATGGCTACACCTTC
TRBJ1-1 | 13 | NA | TRBV2 | NA | CASSLTGSTEAFF | TGTGCCAGCAGTCTTACAGGGAGCACTGAAGCTTTCTTT
TRBJ2-3 | 14 | NA | TRBV20-1 | NA | CSASNQGITDTQYF | TGCAGTGCTAGTAACCAGGGGATAACAGATACGCAGTATTTT
TRBJ2-3 | 15 | NA | TRBV5-4 | NA | CASSSGGISTDTQYF | TGTGCCAGCAGCTCTGGGGGGATAAGCACAGATACGCAGTATTTT
TRBJ1-5 | 15 | NA | TRBV19 | NA | CASSPVGGGEQPQHF | TGTGCCAGTAGCCCCGTGGGGGGGGGCGAGCAGCCCCAGCATTTT
TRBJ1-5 | 16 | NA | TRBV19 | TRBD1 | CASSIDGTGGNQPQHF | TGTGCCAGTAGTATAGACGGGACAGGGGGTAATCAGCCCCAGCATTTT
TRBJ2-5 | 15 | few | TRBV7-7 | TRBD2 | CASSPTSVGGETQYF | TGTGCCAGCAGCCCAACTAGCGTAGGTGGGGAGACCCAGTACTTC
TRBJ2-1 | 16 | few | TRBV7-2 | TRBD1 | CASSLGAGGLYNEQFF | TGTGCCAGCAGCTTAGGGGCAGGGGGCCTCTACAATGAGCAGTTCTTC
TRBJ2-3 | 14 | NA | TRBV29-1 | NA | CSATTGGRLDTQYF | TGCAGCGCCACCACAGGAGGGCGGTTAGATACGCAGTATTTT
TRBJ1-3 | 15 | NA | TRBV19 | NA | CASSSQSGDGNTIYF | TGTGCCAGTAGTTCACAGTCGGGGGATGGAAACACCATATATTTT
TRBJ2-7 | 15 | NA | TRBV5-1 | TRBD1 | CASSHRDRGTHEQYF | TGCGCCAGCAGCCACCGGGACAGGGGAACTCACGAGCAGTACTTC
TRBJ2-7 | 16 | NA | TRBV7-8 | TRBD1 | CASSFRTGNSIYEQYF | TGTGCCAGCAGCTTCCGGACAGGGAACTCGATCTACGAGCAGTACTTC
TRBJ1-1 | 13 | NA | TRBV11-3 | NA | CASSLEWESEAFF | TGTGCCAGCAGCTTAGAATGGGAGTCTGAAGCTTTCTTT
TRBJ1-1 | 15 | NA | TRBV3-1/TRBV3-2 | TRBD1 | CASSQGQGVGAEAFF | TGTGCCAGCAGCCAAGGACAGGGGGTCGGCGCTGAAGCTTTCTTT
TRBJ1-4 | 16 | NA | TRBV5-1 | NA | CASSLNAGGRVEKLFF | TGCGCCAGCAGCCTGAATGCGGGGGGACGGGTTGAAAAACTGTTTTTT
TRBJ1-1 | 15 | NA | TRBV5-4 | TRBD1 | CASSGGRGADTEAFF | TGTGCCAGCAGCGGTGGCAGGGGGGCAGACACTGAAGCTTTCTTT
TRBJ2-3 | 14 | NA | TRBV2 | NA | CASSELRRTDTQYF | TGTGCCAGCAGTGAGTTGCGGCGCACAGATACGCAGTATTTT
TRBJ1-2 | 14 | NA | TRBV29-1 | TRBD1 | CSVYAGGYNYGYTF | TGCAGCGTCTATGCAGGGGGCTATAACTATGGCTACACCTTC
TRBJ1-5 | 15 | few | TRBV19 | TRBD1 | CASKTVGTGNQPQHF | TGTGCCAGTAAGACGGTTGGGACAGGCAATCAGCCCCAGCATTTT
TRBJ2-5 | 16 | NA | TRBV5-1 | TRBD2 | CASSLAGRGDQETQYF | TGCGCCAGCAGCTTGGCTGGGCGGGGGGACCAAGAGACCCAGTACTTC
TRBJ2-3 | 15 | medium-sized | TRBV15 | TRBD2 | CATSSARGSTDTQYF | TGTGCCACCAGCAGCGCGCGGGGGAGCACAGATACGCAGTATTTT
TRBJ2-5 | 16 | NA | TRBV7-9 | NA | CASSLVWDMYQETQYF | TGTGCCAGCAGCTTAGTCTGGGACATGTACCAAGAGACCCAGTACTTC
TRBJ1-1 | 15 | NA | TRBV7-3 | TRBD1 | CASRSTGVGNTEAFF | TGTGCCAGCAGATCAACAGGGGTTGGGAACACTGAAGCTTTCTTT
TRBJ2-2 | 16 | NA | TRBV7-2 | NA | CASSRRQDWNTGELFF | TGTGCCAGCAGCCGGAGACAGGATTGGAACACCGGGGAGCTGTTTTTT
TRBJ1-1 | 17 | NA | TRBV29-1 | NA | CSVEEWVGEGEGTEAFF | TGCAGCGTTGAAGAATGGGTTGGGGAGGGAGAAGGTACTGAAGCTTTCTTT
TRBJ1-6 | 14 | NA | TRBV19 | TRBD1 | CTSTKTGVNSPLHF | TGTACCAGTACAAAGACAGGGGTTAATTCACCCCTCCACTTT
TRBJ2-1 | 12 | NA | TRBV18 | NA | CASSPQGNEQFF | TGTGCCAGCTCACCACAGGGGAATGAGCAGTTCTTC
TRBJ1-2 | 15 | NA | TRBV7-9 | TRBD1 | CASSPRTGLNYGYTF | TGTGCCAGCAGCCCACGGACAGGGCTAAACTATGGCTACACCTTC
TRBJ1-2 | 15 | NA | TRBV24-1 | TRBD1 | CATSESGQGEYGYTF | TGTGCCACCAGTGAATCGGGACAGGGGGAATATGGCTACACCTTC
TRBJ2-5 | 13 | NA | TRBV4-1 | NA | CASSQEAEGAQYF | TGCGCCAGCAGCCAAGAGGCCGAAGGGGCCCAGTACTTC
TRBJ2-7 | 16 | NA | TRBV7-2 | NA | CASSHLATGTPYEQYF | TGTGCCAGCAGTCATTTGGCCACAGGGACCCCTTACGAGCAGTACTTC
TRBJ1-1 | 14 | NA | TRBV25-1 | NA | CASSDTGGVPEAFF | TGTGCCAGCAGTGACACGGGAGGCGTCCCAGAAGCTTTCTTT